The clone carrying this TCR beta chain was recorded a few times. The data were obtained in a study of blood T cell repertoires in COVID-19. For the study at large: Researchers got acute and convalescent COVID-19 samples from the United States, Italy and Spain.

In the authors' methods: It was from reference gene primer amplification that nucleated cell counts were estimated. The data were produced by immunoSEQ multiplex PCR, yet TCRdb's version contains in-frame clones alone and is incomplete. V, J and clone size are those of that table, while D and trimming were read from the DNA. This sample carries about 33,000 clones, roughly 85% of them seen once, and the ten largest clones take about 7.1%. The V segment lost 4 bases and the J segment 2 bases; nucleotides outside the gene matches: 11. Germline CDR1 is KGHDR and CDR2 is SFDVKD. CDR3 length equals 17 residues.

Sequencing was done on a sample of peripheral blood. This clonotype originated in a man in his 60s with active COVID-19. V gene TRBV24-1 combines with J gene TRBJ2-3; TRBD2 matches at 7 bases. In DNA form, the CDR3 reads TGTGCCACCAGTGACCGGACTCTAGCGGATAACACAGATACGCAGTATTTT. The encoded protein is CATSDRTLADNTDTQYF.